The 13 T cell receptor beta chains given below trace back to one sample, sequenced in a study of circulating CD8 cells and anti-PD-1 response in melanoma. Four subsets defined by PD-1 and/or TIGIT were sorted from live CD3+CD8+TCRalphabeta+ cells. Each library started from around 15 ng of total RNA using the QIAseq Immune Repertoire TCR panel. TCRdb re-called the reads with MiXCR, one entry per CDR3 protein. This sample's table has some 54 distinct CDR3 sequences. The input for sequencing was CD8+ T cells from PBMCs, taken at baseline or after one month of anti-PD-1 therapy (not recorded which). These receptors were collected from a human donor with melanoma.

By proportion, this clonotype is large. This chain connects TRBV28 to TRBJ2-7; weak D call: TRBD1 (7 bases). The CDR3 has 13 amino acids. Trimming stripped 5 bases from V and 4 bases from J, with 12 bases between. The V gene's germline CDR1 is MDHEN and CDR2 SYDVKM. The CDR3 sequence: CASSPRGRYEQYF. The CDR3 region has the DNA TGTGCCAGCAGTCCCAGGGGGAGGTACGAGCAGTACTTC.

This clonotype is large in the sample. The chain links TRBV20-1 to TRBJ2-4; a possible D gene is TRBD2 (6 bases). Trimming took off 5 bases at V and 0 bases at J, with 17 bases between the two ends. This CDR3 is built from 16 residues. The germline V gene has CDR1 DFQATT and CDR2 SNEGSKA (reference sequence). CDR3 bases: TGCAGTGCTTCCCCCCCCAGGGACTTAGCCAAAAACATTCAGTACTTC. Translating gives CSASPPRDLAKNIQYF.

By share of the sample, this clonotype is large. The V and J genes are TRBV7-2 and TRBJ2-5; no clear D. Germline V gene lookup returns CDR1 SGHTA and CDR2 FQGNSA. Trimming pared 1 base from V and 4 bases from J, leaving 7 bases between. This CDR3 region has 13 residues. For the CDR3, the DNA is TGTGCCAGCAGCTTAGATCTAGGAGAGACCCAGTACTTC. Its translation: CASSLDLGETQYF. Combining the CDR3 with reference TRBV7-2 and TRBJ2-5 gives the whole variable domain GAGVSQSPSNKVTEKGKDVELRCDPISGHTALYWYRQSLGQGLEFLIYFQGNSAPDKSGLPSDRFSAERTGGSVSTLTIQRTQQEDSAVYLCASSLDLGETQYFGPGTRLLVL.

In its sample, this clonotype ranks as large (0.1 to 1%). This rearrangement joins TRBV2 to TRBJ1-1; D unclear. The CDR3 has 10 amino acids. CDR1 and CDR2 (germline): SNHLY, FYNNEI. V lost 6 bases to trimming and J lost 11 bases, with 10 bases between them. The CDR3 bases are TGTGCCAGCAGCGCCTTAGGGGCTTTCTTT. Amino acids: CASSALGAFF.

The gene calls are TRBV7-2 and TRBJ1-1; D not resolved. V dropped 4 bases and J dropped 1 base, with 10 bases sitting between them. Germline values: CDR1 SGHTA, CDR2 FQGNSA. The length of the CDR3 is 14 residues. In DNA form, the CDR3 reads TGTGCCAGCAGCTCCTCTCCTCAGAACACTGAAGCTTTCTTT. Translated: CASSSSPQNTEAFF. Variable domain in full (rest from reference TRBV7-2 and TRBJ1-1): GAGVSQSPSNKVTEKGKDVELRCDPISGHTALYWYRQSLGQGLEFLIYFQGNSAPDKSGLPSDRFSAERTGGSVSTLTIQRTQQEDSAVYLCASSSSPQNTEAFFGQGTRLTVV.

This clonotype is judged large. The chain combines TRBV9 with TRBJ2-1, with 14 bases matching TRBD2. The V segment lost 0 bases and the J segment 8 bases; nucleotides outside the gene matches: 10. The CDR3 loop spans 18 amino acids. From germline, CDR1 is SGDLS and CDR2 YYNGEE. The CDR3: CASSVEGLAGAPGDEQFF. The CDR3 DNA reads as TGTGCCAGCAGCGTAGAGGGACTAGCGGGGGCCCCCGGCGATGAGCAGTTCTTC.

As regards this clonotype: This may be a read error, as it is one base from a much larger clone. The chain has TRBV2 and TRBJ2-1; 10 bases are a match to TRBD2. CDR3 length: 15 amino acids. Germline CDR1 is SNHLY and CDR2 is FYNNEI. CDR3 protein: CACSETSGAYNEQFF. CDR3 sequence (DNA): TGTGCCTGCAGTGAAACTAGCGGGGCGTACAATGAGCAGTTCTTC.

This clonotype is large. The rearrangement joins TRBV20-1 to TRBJ2-7; tentative D call: TRBD1 (6 bases). Germline CDR1 DFQATT, CDR2 SNEGSKA (reference sequence). The V end lost 5 bases, the J end lost 3 bases, and 17 bases lay between the germline ends. The CDR3 loop spans 14 amino acids. CDR3 nucleotides: TGCAGTGCTTTGACCTCGGACAGTTACTACGAGCAGTACTTC. Encoded protein: CSALTSDSYYEQYF.

This clonotype is classed as medium-sized. The chain employs TRBV19 and TRBJ2-7, with TRBD1 identical over 10 bases. Germline V gives CDR1 LNHDA, CDR2 SQIVND (reference sequence). The CDR3 length is 14 residues. Trimming removed 9 bases from V and 0 bases from J; junction bases left unmatched: 5. The CDR3 sequence: CASERTGGSYEQYF. The CDR3 DNA reads TGTGCCAGCGAAAGGACAGGGGGCTCCTACGAGCAGTACTTC.

By share, this clonotype ranks as medium-sized. This chain links TRBV12-3 or TRBV12-4 with TRBJ1-4, with unresolved D. V was shortened by 5 bases and J by 8 bases, with 12 bases between the two germline ends. This CDR3 spans 13 amino acids. The CDR3 reads CASSPEGWEKLFF. The DNA of the CDR3 is TGTGCCAGCAGTCCCGAGGGTTGGGAAAAACTGTTTTTT.

In this sample, this clonotype is large. J is TRBJ1-1 and V is TRBV19; D gene uncertain. V was trimmed by 5 bases and J by 2 bases, leaving 12 bases between them. The CDR3 covers 14 residues. CDR1 is LNHDA, CDR2 SQIVND, per germline (reference sequence). CDR3 region: CASSLWADNTEAFF. The CDR3 coding sequence is TGTGCCAGTAGTCTCTGGGCGGATAACACTGAAGCTTTCTTT.

The genes are TRBV19 and TRBJ2-7; TRBD1 aligns across 9 bases. J was trimmed by 4 bases and V by 7 bases; bases with no gene match: 8. Germline CDR1 LNHDA, CDR2 SQIVND (reference sequence). This CDR3 region has 14 residues. This chain's CDR3 is CASTPTGGIYEQYF. The CDR3 DNA reads TGTGCCAGTACTCCGACAGGGGGAATATACGAGCAGTACTTC.

This clonotype is large (0.1 to 1%) by share. The CDR3 protein is CASSPRDIATINYGYTF. DNA for the CDR3: TGCGCCAGCAGCCCCCGGGACATAGCTACAATTAACTATGGCTACACCTTC. This sequence joins TRBV4-1 and TRBJ1-2; D possibly corresponds to TRBD1 (6 bases). Between the trimmed V and J ends, which lost 4 bases and 1 base, there was a span of 19 bases. This CDR3 spans 17 amino acids. Germline CDR1 is MGHRA and CDR2 is YSYEKL.